This record concerns one T cell receptor beta chain sequence. The sample is drawn from a study of shared clonotypes between healthy human individuals. Study information: Contributing individuals were two females and a few males aged 18 to 49.

Data came from immunoSEQ multiplex PCR; TCRdb stores just in-frame clones and leaves some out. The sample lists roughly 2,300,000 clones; just under 95% were seen once. The CDR3 is 13 residues long. The germline CDR1 and CDR2 sequences are SGHDT and YYEEEE. Trimming removed 4 bases from V and 8 bases from J; junction bases left unmatched: 6. The chain couples TRBV5-6 to TRBJ1-2; 9 bases agree with TRBD1. The clonotype was recovered from a man aged 18 to 29 in good health. Some clones in this sample may be carry-over from other donors' samples. Sequenced sample: naive CD4+ T cells from PBMCs. Noted subset: CD45RA+ positively selected. The CDR3 loop is CASSILDRGGYTF. CDR3 bases: TGTGCCAGCAGCATATTGGACAGGGGCGGCTACACCTTC. The full variable domain, completed using reference TRBV5-6 and TRBJ1-2, is DAGVTQSPTHLIKTRGQQVTLRCSPKSGHDTVSWYQQALGQGPQFIFQYYEEEERQRGNFPDRFSGHQFPNYSSELNVNALLLGDSALYLCASSILDRGGYTFGSGTRLTVV.